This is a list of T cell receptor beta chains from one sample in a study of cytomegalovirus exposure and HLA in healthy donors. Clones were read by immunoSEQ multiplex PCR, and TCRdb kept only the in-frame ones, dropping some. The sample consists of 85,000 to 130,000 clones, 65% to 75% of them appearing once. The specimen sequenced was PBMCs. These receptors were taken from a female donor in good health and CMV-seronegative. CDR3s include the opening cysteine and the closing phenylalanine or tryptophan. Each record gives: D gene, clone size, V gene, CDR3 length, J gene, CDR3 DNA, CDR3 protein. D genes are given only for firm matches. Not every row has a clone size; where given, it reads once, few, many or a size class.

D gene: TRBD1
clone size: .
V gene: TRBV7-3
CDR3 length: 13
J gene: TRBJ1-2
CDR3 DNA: TGTGCCAGCAGCTTGCAGGGGGCGCGTGGCTACACCTTC
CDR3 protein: CASSLQGARGYTF

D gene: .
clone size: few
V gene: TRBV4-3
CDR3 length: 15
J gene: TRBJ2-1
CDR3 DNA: TGCGCCAGCAGCCACTCAAGATCGGGAGTCAATGAGCAGTTCTTC
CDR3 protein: CASSHSRSGVNEQFF

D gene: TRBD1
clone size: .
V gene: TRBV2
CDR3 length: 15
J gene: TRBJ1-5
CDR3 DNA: TGTGCCAGCAGTGGGGACAGGGGCTGGGGGCAGCCCCAGCATTTT
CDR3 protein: CASSGDRGWGQPQHF

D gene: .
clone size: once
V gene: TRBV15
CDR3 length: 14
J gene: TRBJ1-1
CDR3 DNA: TGTGCCACCAGCAGAGAGAGGACAAACACTGAAGCTTTCTTT
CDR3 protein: CATSRERTNTEAFF

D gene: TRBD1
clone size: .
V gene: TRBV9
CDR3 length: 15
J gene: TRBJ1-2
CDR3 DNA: TGTGCCAGCAGCGTAGGAGGTAGGGGGCAAGGAGGCTACACCTTC
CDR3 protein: CASSVGGRGQGGYTF

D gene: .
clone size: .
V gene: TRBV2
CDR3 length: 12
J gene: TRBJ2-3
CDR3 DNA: TGTGCCAGCACGCTGACTAGGGATACGCAGTATTTT
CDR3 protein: CASTLTRDTQYF

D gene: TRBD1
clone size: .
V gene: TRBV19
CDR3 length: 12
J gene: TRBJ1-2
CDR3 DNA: TGTGCCAGTAAGCAGGGGGATCGCGGCTACACCTTC
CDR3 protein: CASKQGDRGYTF

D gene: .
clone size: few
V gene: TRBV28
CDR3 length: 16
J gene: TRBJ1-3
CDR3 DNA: TGTGCCAGCAGCCCCGGGCAGGGAAGGTCTGCGAACACCATATATTTT
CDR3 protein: CASSPGQGRSANTIYF

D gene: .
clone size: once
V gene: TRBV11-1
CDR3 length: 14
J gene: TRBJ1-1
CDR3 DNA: TGTGCCAGCAAGAAGAGGCGGGTGAACACTGAAGCTTTCTTT
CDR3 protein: CASKKRRVNTEAFF

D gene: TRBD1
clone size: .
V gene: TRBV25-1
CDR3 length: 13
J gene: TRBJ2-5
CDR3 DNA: TGTGCCAGCAGCGACAGGGCCGGAGAGACCCAGTACTTC
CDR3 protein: CASSDRAGETQYF

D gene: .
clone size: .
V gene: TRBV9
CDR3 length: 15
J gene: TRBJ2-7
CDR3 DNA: TGTGCCAGCAGCGTAATGGGCGACCCTGTCTACGAGCAGTACTTC
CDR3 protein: CASSVMGDPVYEQYF

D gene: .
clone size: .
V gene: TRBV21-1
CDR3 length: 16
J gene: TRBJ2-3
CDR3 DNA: TGTGCCAGCATTACCGACGAGCGGGAAACCACAGATACGCAGTATTTT
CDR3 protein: CASITDERETTDTQYF

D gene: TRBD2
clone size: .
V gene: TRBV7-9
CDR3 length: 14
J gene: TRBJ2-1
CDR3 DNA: TGTGCCAGCAGCTTAATAGCGGGAGTAAATGAGCAGTTCTTC
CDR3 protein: CASSLIAGVNEQFF

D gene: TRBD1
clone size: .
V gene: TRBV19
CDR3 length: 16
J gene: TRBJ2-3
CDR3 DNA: TGTGCCAGCAGACTACAAGGACAGGGGAGCACAGATACGCAGTATTTT
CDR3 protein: CASRLQGQGSTDTQYF

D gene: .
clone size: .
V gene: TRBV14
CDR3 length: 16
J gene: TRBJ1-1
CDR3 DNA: TGTGCCAGCAGCCAAGCCGCAGGGCTACTGAACACTGAAGCTTTCTTT
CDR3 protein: CASSQAAGLLNTEAFF

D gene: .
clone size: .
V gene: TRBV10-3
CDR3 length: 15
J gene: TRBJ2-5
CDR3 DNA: TGTGCCATCAGTGAGCAAACAGGGTCTGGAGAGACCCAGTACTTC
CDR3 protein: CAISEQTGSGETQYF

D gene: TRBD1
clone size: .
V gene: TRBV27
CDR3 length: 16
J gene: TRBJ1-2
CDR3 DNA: TGTGCCAGCAGTTCAAACTCCGGGACAGGGGGAGAGGGCTACACCTTC
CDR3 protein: CASSSNSGTGGEGYTF

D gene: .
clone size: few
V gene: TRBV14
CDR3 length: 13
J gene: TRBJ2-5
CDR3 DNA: TGTGCCAGCAGCCAAGGGACTATTGGGACCCAGTACTTC
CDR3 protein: CASSQGTIGTQYF

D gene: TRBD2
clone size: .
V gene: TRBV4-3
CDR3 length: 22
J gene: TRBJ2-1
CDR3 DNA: TGCGCCAGCAGCCAAGATCTACCTAGCGGGAGGGCCATTCGGAGCTCCTACAATGAGCAGTTCTTC
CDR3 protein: CASSQDLPSGRAIRSSYNEQFF

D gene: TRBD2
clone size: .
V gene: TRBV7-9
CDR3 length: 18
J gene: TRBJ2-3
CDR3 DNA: TGTGCCAGCAGCTTTGAGACTAGCGGGAGGGCCAATCAAGATACGCAGTATTTT
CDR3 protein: CASSFETSGRANQDTQYF

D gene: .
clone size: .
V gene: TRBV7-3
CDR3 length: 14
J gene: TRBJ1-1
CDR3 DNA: TGTGCCAGCAGCTTGACAGCAGGGAACACTGAAGCTTTCTTT
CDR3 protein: CASSLTAGNTEAFF

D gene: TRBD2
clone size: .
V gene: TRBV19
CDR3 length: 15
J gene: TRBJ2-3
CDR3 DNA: TGTGCCAGTAGTCCGGGACTAGCGGGTTCAGATACGCAGTATTTT
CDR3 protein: CASSPGLAGSDTQYF

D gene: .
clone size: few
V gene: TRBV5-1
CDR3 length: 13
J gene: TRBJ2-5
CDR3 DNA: TGCGCCAGCAGCTTGGCCCAACAGGAGACCCAGTACTTC
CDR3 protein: CASSLAQQETQYF

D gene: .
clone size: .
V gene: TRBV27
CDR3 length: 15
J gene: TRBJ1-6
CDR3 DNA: TGTGCCAGCACTCTCATACAGGGAGCCGGTTCACCCCTCCACTTT
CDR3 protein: CASTLIQGAGSPLHF

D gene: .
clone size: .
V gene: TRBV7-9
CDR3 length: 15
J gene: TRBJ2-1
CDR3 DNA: TGTGCCAGCAGCTTAGCCGGACTTTCCTACAATGAGCAGTTCTTC
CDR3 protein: CASSLAGLSYNEQFF

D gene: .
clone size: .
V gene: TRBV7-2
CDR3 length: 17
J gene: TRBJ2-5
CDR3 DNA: TGTGCCAGCAGCCGAGGCCTTCTTGGGGCGGTGCAAGAGACCCAGTACTTC
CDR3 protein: CASSRGLLGAVQETQYF

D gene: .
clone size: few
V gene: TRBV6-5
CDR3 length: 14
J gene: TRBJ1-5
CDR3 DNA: TGTGCCAGCAGTCCCAAAAGACGGGAGCAGCCCCAGCATTTT
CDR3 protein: CASSPKRREQPQHF

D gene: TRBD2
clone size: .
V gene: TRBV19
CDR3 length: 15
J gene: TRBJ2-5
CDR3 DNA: TGTGCCAGTAGTATAGGGCCGGGAGGGCAAGAGACCCAGTACTTC
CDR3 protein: CASSIGPGGQETQYF

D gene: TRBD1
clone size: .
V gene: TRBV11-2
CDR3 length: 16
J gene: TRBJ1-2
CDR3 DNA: TGTGCCAGCAGCGCAGCTTCGACAGGGGGAAACTATGGCTACACCTTC
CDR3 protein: CASSAASTGGNYGYTF

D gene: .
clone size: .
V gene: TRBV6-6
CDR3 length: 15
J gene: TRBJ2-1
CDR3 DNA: TGTGCCAGCACCAAGCTCGGGAGCTCCTACAATGAGCAGTTCTTC
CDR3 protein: CASTKLGSSYNEQFF

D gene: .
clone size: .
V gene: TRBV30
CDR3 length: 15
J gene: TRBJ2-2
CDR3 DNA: TGTGCCTGGAGTGTAATCGATACACGCACCGGGGAGCTGTTTTTT
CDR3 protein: CAWSVIDTRTGELFF

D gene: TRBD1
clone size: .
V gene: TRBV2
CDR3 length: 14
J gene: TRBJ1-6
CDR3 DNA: TGTGCCAGCAGTACCGGGACAGGGGTTTTACCCCTCCACTTT
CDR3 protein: CASSTGTGVLPLHF

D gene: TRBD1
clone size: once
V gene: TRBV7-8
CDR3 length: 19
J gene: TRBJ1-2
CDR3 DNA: TGTGCCAGCAGCTTCGAGAGCCTGGGACAGAGCTTTCCTAACTATGGCTACACCTTC
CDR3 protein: CASSFESLGQSFPNYGYTF

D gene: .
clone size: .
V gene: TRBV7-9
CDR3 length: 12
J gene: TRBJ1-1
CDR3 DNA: TGTGCCAGCAGCTTATCAGGAAGTGAAGCTTTCTTT
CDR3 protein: CASSLSGSEAFF